One sample yielded the 22 T cell receptor beta chains listed below, sequenced in a study of Graves' ophthalmopathy and Graves' hyperthyroidism (dated by TCRdb to 2016 to 2019). The sample was run on an Illumina HiSeq 2000. For repertoire sequencing, TCR beta CDR3 regions were amplified from RNA transcripts. A first-round RT-PCR used HTBI primers with the Qiagen OneStep RT-PCR kit, followed by a second-round multiplex PCR, size selection and purification. The public sequencing data were trimmed at Q25 with fastp and processed into clonotypes with MiXCR by TCRdb, which kept only in-frame beta chains. Identical CDR3 proteins give one entry, which carries the most common genes and DNA. The sample table holds approximately 700,000 distinct CDR3 sequences, of which roughly two fifths were seen once. The ten largest clones take up roughly 45% of the sample. Sequenced material: peripheral blood. These receptors all come from an adult man with Graves' ophthalmopathy.

This clonotype was observed a few times. The genes are TRBV7-8 and TRBJ2-7; the match to TRBD1 covers 10 bases. V was pared by 6 bases and J by 6 bases, with 11 bases of the junction left unmatched. This CDR3 has 15 residues. Germline V lookup: CDR1 SGHVS, CDR2 FQNEAQ. Written as DNA, the CDR3 is TGTGCCAGCAGTCTAGCCGGGACAGGGGCTGGCGAGCAGTACTTC. Its protein is CASSLAGTGAGEQYF.

The chain joins TRBV7-2 to TRBJ1-1; D remains unclear. Germline values: CDR1 SGHTA, CDR2 FQGNSA. Trimming took off 5 bases at V and 4 bases at J, with 14 bases between the two ends. CDR3 length: 14 amino acids. For the CDR3, the DNA is TGTGCCAGCAGCGGGCCGGGATTGGGCACTGAAGCTTTCTTT. This gives the protein CASSGPGLGTEAFF.

The rearrangement uses TRBV7-2 and TRBJ2-7, with D perhaps matching TRBD1 (5 bases). The CDR3 is 15 amino acids. V was shortened by 6 bases and J by 2 bases, with 17 bases between the two germline ends. Germline CDR1 and CDR2: SGHTA and FQGNSA. CDR3 DNA: TGTGCCAGCAGTACGGAAAAAGGGGTAGCCTACGAGCAGTACTTC. It translates to CASSTEKGVAYEQYF. The variable domain in full, completed from reference TRBV7-2 and TRBJ2-7, reads GAGVSQSPSNKVTEKGKDVELRCDPISGHTALYWYRQSLGQGLEFLIYFQGNSAPDKSGLPSDRFSAERTGGSVSTLTIQRTQQEDSAVYLCASSTEKGVAYEQYFGPGTRLTVT.

In its sample, this clonotype was seen many times. J is TRBJ1-6 and V is TRBV9; possibly TRBD1 for D (5 bases). Germline values: CDR1 SGDLS, CDR2 YYNGEE. The CDR3 is made up of 14 amino acids. Between the trimmed V and J ends, which lost 4 bases and 7 bases, there was a span of 12 bases. CDR3 in DNA: TGTGCCAGCAGCTTGACAGTGACAAATTCACCCCTCCACTTT. This sequence encodes CASSLTVTNSPLHF.

The chain joins TRBV7-2 to TRBJ1-6, with 7 bases that match TRBD1. V lost 0 bases to trimming and J lost 16 bases; unmatched junction nucleotides: 9. This CDR3 comprises 14 residues. CDR1 and CDR2 from the germline V gene are SGHTA and FQGNSA. CDR3 sequence (DNA): TGTGCCAGCAGCTTAGCGGCCAGGGGGGGGCCTCTCCACTTT. Its protein product is CASSLAARGGPLHF.

At least ten counts were recorded for this clonotype. The rearrangement joins TRBV20-1 to TRBJ2-7; D is possibly TRBD1 (5 bases). Germline V CDR1 and CDR2: DFQATT, SNEGSKA (reference sequence). This CDR3 contains 11 residues. V lost 7 bases and J 5 bases, leaving 12 bases between the germline ends. The CDR3 region is CSVLTVHEQYF. CDR3 in DNA: TGCAGTGTCCTGACAGTGCACGAGCAGTACTTC.

This sequence joins TRBV25-1 and TRBJ1-1; D might be TRBD1 (5 bases). CDR1 is MGHDK, CDR2 SYGVNS, per germline. This CDR3 contains 13 residues. V lost 5 bases to trimming and J lost 10 bases, with 17 bases between them. The CDR3 DNA is TGTGCCAGCAGTTCAAAGCCAGGGATAGCAGCTTTCTTT. It is translated as CASSSKPGIAAFF.

This clonotype came up many times. The J gene is TRBJ1-2, the V gene TRBV16; D is undetermined. Germline CDR1 KGHSY, CDR2 FQNENV. V lost 3 bases, J lost 3 bases, and 11 bases lay in between. The length of the CDR3 is 14 residues. The CDR3 sequence is CASSQGFGYYGYTF. Here the CDR3 DNA reads TGTGCCAGCAGCCAGGGGTTCGGGTACTATGGCTACACCTTC.

The rearrangement uses TRBV9 and TRBJ2-5; tentatively, D is TRBD2 (6 bases). Germline CDR1 SGDLS, CDR2 YYNGEE. V lost 6 bases to trimming and J lost 1 base, with 19 bases between them. This CDR3 is built from 16 residues. The CDR3 loop is CASTIAVNEGQETQYF. The CDR3 nucleotides are TGTGCCAGCACAATAGCGGTGAACGAGGGCCAAGAGACCCAGTACTTC.

The genes are TRBV29-1 and TRBJ2-5; 11 bases match TRBD1. V lost 4 bases and J lost 5; bases outside the gene matches: 6. This CDR3 is 14 amino acids long. Per germline, CDR1 SQVTM and CDR2 ANQGSEA. CDR3 protein: CSVAGTGGGETQYF. CDR3 in DNA: TGCAGCGTTGCCGGGACAGGGGGTGGGGAGACCCAGTACTTC.

The V call is TRBV6-2 or TRBV6-3, the J call TRBJ2-5; no firm D call. CDR1 MNHEY and CDR2 SVGEGT come from the germline V gene. The CDR3 length is 12 residues. The V end lost 5 bases, the J end lost 4 bases, and 8 bases lay between the germline ends. CDR3 sequence reads: CASSPSSETQYF. CDR3 bases: TGTGCCAGCAGTCCATCTTCAGAGACCCAGTACTTC.

The rearrangement uses TRBV19 and TRBJ1-1, with D unresolved. Trimming cost V 0 bases and J 3 bases, with 5 bases left between them. The CDR3 consists of 13 residues. Germline CDR1 is LNHDA and CDR2 is SQIVND (reference sequence). In DNA form, the CDR3 reads TGTGCCAGTAGTATAGAAAGATACACTGAAGCTTTCTTT. This gives the protein CASSIERYTEAFF.

The gene calls are TRBV29-1 and TRBJ2-2; unclear D gene. Germline lookup yields CDR1 SQVTM and CDR2 ANQGSEA. V lost 5 bases to trimming and J lost 0 bases, with 4 bases between them. The CDR3 totals 12 residues. CDR3 sequence: CSVQSNTGELFF. CDR3 bases: TGCAGCGTTCAGTCGAACACCGGGGAGCTGTTTTTT.

This clonotype came up many times. The DNA for the CDR3 is TGTGCCAGCAGCCTGGCGGGGTTGTCATCGCAGTACTTC. It encodes CASSLAGLSSQYF. This chain links TRBV5-5 with TRBJ2-7; D may be TRBD2 (6 bases). V lost 4 bases and J lost 9, with 17 bases in between. The germline V gene encodes CDR1 SGHKS and CDR2 YYEKEE (reference sequence). There are 13 residues in the CDR3. The whole variable domain, filled in from reference TRBV5-5 and TRBJ2-7, reads DAGVTQSPTHLIKTRGQQVTLRCSPISGHKSVSWYQQVLGQGPQFIFQYYEKEERGRGNFPDRFSARQFPNYSSELNVNALLLGDSALYLCASSLAGLSSQYFGPGTRLTVT.

J is TRBJ1-2 and V is TRBV29-1; 7 positions match TRBD1. The germline V gene encodes CDR1 SQVTM and CDR2 ANQGSEA. Trimming removed 7 bases from V and 5 bases from J; junction bases left unmatched: 13. This CDR3 has 14 amino acids. The CDR3 spells CSGAIQGTLYGYTF. CDR3 DNA sequence: TGCAGCGGGGCCATACAGGGGACCCTTTATGGCTACACCTTC.

The CDR3, as DNA: TGCAGCGTTGGTGGAGGCGGGACACTGAACACCGGGGAGCTGTTTTTT. Protein: CSVGGGGTLNTGELFF. The chain couples TRBV29-1 to TRBJ2-2; the D gene could be TRBD1 or TRBD2 (6 bases each). Trimming cost V 4 bases and J 1 base, with 16 bases left between them. This CDR3 is built from 16 residues. Looked up from germline, CDR1 is SQVTM and CDR2 is ANQGSEA.

CDR3 DNA: TGTGCCAGCAGTTCCGAGGGATGGGGGGAGGGTCAAGAGACCCAGTACTTC. This translates into CASSSEGWGEGQETQYF. The V gene is TRBV12-3 or TRBV12-4, the J gene TRBJ2-5, with 7 bases aligning to TRBD2. The trim removed 4 bases at V and 2 bases at J, leaving 13 bases unmatched. This CDR3 contains 17 residues.

CDR3 sequence: CASSMVGEDGYTF. CDR3 DNA: TGTGCCAGTAGTATGGTGGGGGAGGATGGCTACACCTTC. The chain couples TRBV19 to TRBJ1-2; D possibly corresponds to TRBD1 (5 bases). The V and J ends lost 3 bases and 6 bases respectively, with 11 bases between them. The CDR3 has 13 residues. CDR1 and CDR2 from the germline V gene are LNHDA and SQIVND (reference sequence).

This clonotype came up a few times. The chain carries TRBV14 and TRBJ1-4; 7 bases align to TRBD1. V trimming: 3 bases; J trimming: 3 bases; junction bases outside the gene matches: 10. The length of the CDR3 is 17 residues. Germline V gene data show CDR1 as SGHDN and CDR2 as FVKESK. CDR3 loop: CASSHLPQGTANEKLFF. The CDR3 DNA is TGTGCCAGCAGCCACCTCCCCCAAGGGACAGCTAATGAAAAACTGTTTTTT. The variable domain in full, completed from reference TRBV14 and TRBJ1-4, reads EAGVTQFPSHSVIEKGQTVTLRCDPISGHDNLYWYRRVMGKEIKFLLHFVKESKQDESGMPNNRFLAERTGGTYSTLKVQPAELEDSGVYFCASSHLPQGTANEKLFFGSGTQLSVL.

Details on this clonotype: This may come from a read error, since a much larger clone is one base off. The conserved closing phenylalanine or tryptophan is absent in this CDR3, likely reflecting a read error. This sequence joins TRBV7-8 and TRBJ1-1, with D unresolved. CDR1 is SGHVS and CDR2 is FQNEAQ in the germline V gene. V was cut by 5 bases and J by 1 base, with 8 bases left in between. The length of the CDR3 is 13 residues. Here the CDR3 reads CASSPLTNTEAFS. CDR3 in DNA: TGTGCCAGCAGCCCTCTCACGAACACTGAAGCTTTCTCT.

The chain is built from TRBV7-8 and TRBJ1-2, with TRBD1 matching over 7 bases. The length of the CDR3 is 15 residues. CDR1 and CDR2 from the germline V gene are SGHVS and FQNEAQ. V was pared by 1 base and J by 0 bases, with 2 bases of the junction left unmatched. The CDR3 sequence is CASSLVGTANYGYTF. CDR3 DNA sequence: TGTGCCAGCAGCTTAGTAGGGACAGCTAACTATGGCTACACCTTC.

For this clonotype: At one end the junction does not follow the germline gene, possibly because of a read error. The DNA for the CDR3 is TGTGCCATCAGTCAGGGCACTGAAGCTTTCTTT. Translating it yields CAISQGTEAFF. This chain joins TRBV6-1 and TRBJ1-1; TRBD1 might be the D (5 bases). From germline, CDR1 is MNHNS and CDR2 SASEGT. The CDR3 consists of 11 residues.